These 20 T cell receptor beta chains were all obtained from the same sample, sequenced in a study of T cells in Graves' hyperthyroidism and ophthalmopathy. Amplification yielded TCR beta CDR3 regions, with RNA transcripts as the source. TCR CDR3 regions were first amplified by RT-PCR with HTBI primers. A single record per CDR3 protein comes from TCRdb applying MiXCR to the multiplex PCR reads. The data show around 440,000 distinct CDR3 sequences, with around 14% seen just once and around 14% held by the top ten. Sequencing was performed on blood. The receptors were gathered from a woman between 18 and 30 years old with Graves' hyperthyroidism.

Many counts were recorded for this clonotype. A junction boundary mismatches the germline segment, possibly from a read error. The J gene is TRBJ1-2, the V gene TRBV9, with D uncertain. The CDR3 spans 12 residues. The germline gives CDR1 SGDLS, CDR2 YYNGEE. Here the CDR3 reads CASSVGGYGYTF. Here the CDR3 DNA reads TGTGCCAGCAGTGTAGGAGGTTATGGCTACACCTTC. Using reference TRBV9 and TRBJ1-2 for the parts outside the CDR3, the full variable domain is DSGVTQTPKHLITATGQRVTLRCSPRSGDLSVYWYQQSLDQGLQFLIQYYNGEERAKGNILERFSAQQFPDLHSELNLSSLELGDSALYFCASSVGGYGYTFGSGTRLTVV.

This clonotype was counted ten times or more. V is TRBV3-1 and J is TRBJ2-3; 10 bases align to TRBD2. V gave up 2 bases and J gave up 5 bases; unmatched junction bases: 4. This CDR3 region has 15 residues. CDR1 is LGHDT and CDR2 is YNNKEL in the germline V gene (reference sequence). In nucleotides, the CDR3 is TGTGCCAGCAGCCAACAGCGGGGGGGCAAAGATACGCAGTATTTT. As protein: CASSQQRGGKDTQYF.

To note about this clonotype: Germline and junction disagree at one end, which may indicate a read error. The genes are TRBV12-3 or TRBV12-4 and TRBJ1-4, with D unclear. The CDR3 has 12 residues. The CDR3 DNA reads TGTGCCAGCAGCGCGTTAAATGAAAAACTGCTTTTT. Translated, it gives CASSALNEKLLF.

This clonotype was observed many times. The chain recombines TRBV11-2 with TRBJ2-7; a weak D match, TRBD2 (6 bases). The V and J ends lost 3 bases and 0 bases respectively, with 15 bases between them. CDR3 length equals 16 residues. CDR1 and CDR2 (germline): SGHAT, FQNNGV. The DNA of the CDR3 is TGTGCCAGCAGCTTCAGGTATGGAGGGACCTCCTACGAGCAGTACTTC. It codes for CASSFRYGGTSYEQYF.

This clonotype occurred many times. The V and J genes are TRBV7-2 and TRBJ2-3; the match to TRBD2 covers 10 bases. After removal of 5 bases from V and 8 bases from J, the junction contained 7 bases not matched to a gene. Germline lookup yields CDR1 SGHTA and CDR2 FQGNSA. The CDR3 is 14 residues long. CDR3 amino acids: CASSPSSGGGTQYF. The CDR3 DNA reads as TGTGCCAGCAGCCCCTCTAGCGGGGGAGGTACGCAGTATTTT.

This clonotype was recorded at least ten times. At one end, the junction sequence differs from germline, possibly due to a read error. This rearrangement joins TRBV6-1 to TRBJ2-6; D gene unclear. The CDR3 is made up of 13 amino acids. Germline V lookup: CDR1 MNHNS, CDR2 SASEGT. Here the CDR3 DNA reads TGTGCCAGCACTGAATCTGGGGCCAACGTCCTGACTTTC. Its translation: CASTESGANVLTF.

Concerning this clonotype itself: Mismatch with germline at one junction end may stem from a read error. This chain uses TRBV9 with TRBJ2-3; D gene uncertain. Germline CDR1 reads SGDLS; CDR2 reads YYNGEE. The CDR3 contains 16 residues. The CDR3 sequence: CASGVGSVAAFNTQYF. CDR3 coding DNA: TGTGCCAGCGGCGTAGGTAGTGTTGCGGCCTTCAATACGCAGTATTTT. Filled out from reference TRBV9 and TRBJ2-3, the complete variable domain reads DSGVTQTPKHLITATGQRVTLRCSPRSGDLSVYWYQQSLDQGLQFLIQYYNGEERAKGNILERFSAQQFPDLHSELNLSSLELGDSALYFCASGVGSVAAFNTQYFGPGTRLTVL.

The table lists this clonotype with many counts. The chain uses TRBV11-3 and TRBJ2-1; 10 bases agree with TRBD1. This CDR3 is built from 16 residues. CDR1 is SGHNT and CDR2 is YENEEA in the germline V gene. The V segment lost 6 bases and the J segment 6 bases; nucleotides outside the gene matches: 11. The CDR3 reads CASSQTRDRGGNEQFF. CDR3 in DNA: TGTGCCAGCAGTCAAACCCGGGACAGGGGTGGCAATGAGCAGTTCTTC.

This clonotype was recorded many times. The rearrangement joins TRBV2 to TRBJ2-5; D unresolved. Germline-derived CDR1 and CDR2 are SNHLY and FYNNEI. The CDR3 covers 10 residues. Trimming took off 3 bases at V and 7 bases at J, with 3 bases between the two ends. The CDR3 is CASSDGTQYF. The CDR3 DNA is TGTGCCAGCAGTGACGGGACCCAGTACTTC.

J is TRBJ2-4 and V is TRBV5-5; D is possibly TRBD1 (5 bases). The V end was cut by 2 bases, the J end by 0 bases, with 18 bases between. CDR3 size: 18 residues. CDR1 and CDR2 (germline): SGHKS, YYEKEE (reference sequence). The CDR3 coding sequence is TGTGCCAGCAGCTTACTCTATAAACTACAGGTAGCCAAAAACATTCAGTACTTC. This translates into CASSLLYKLQVAKNIQYF. The full variable domain, completed using reference TRBV5-5 and TRBJ2-4, is DAGVTQSPTHLIKTRGQQVTLRCSPISGHKSVSWYQQVLGQGPQFIFQYYEKEERGRGNFPDRFSARQFPNYSSELNVNALLLGDSALYLCASSLLYKLQVAKNIQYFGAGTRLSVL.

This clonotype was recorded many times. In DNA form, the CDR3 reads TGTGCCAGCAGTTTTAGGACTAGCGGGAGAACAGATACGCAGTATTTT. It is translated as CASSFRTSGRTDTQYF. The V and J genes are TRBV6-1 and TRBJ2-3; 13 bases are a match to TRBD2. Looked up from germline, CDR1 is MNHNS and CDR2 is SASEGT. V lost 5 bases, J lost 3 bases, and 5 bases stayed unmatched. The CDR3 spans 16 residues.

This chain links TRBV6-1 with TRBJ2-7; D is ambiguous. Per the germline V gene, CDR1 is MNHNS and CDR2 is SASEGT. V lost 10 bases, J lost 0 bases, and 10 bases lay in between. This CDR3 comprises 12 residues. CDR3 loop: CATSFDSYEQYF. Written as DNA, the CDR3 is TGTGCCACCTCATTTGACTCCTACGAGCAGTACTTC.

This clonotype has a count of ten or more. The chain couples TRBV7-9 to TRBJ2-2; 7 positions agree with TRBD2. Germline V lookup: CDR1 SEHNR, CDR2 FQNEAQ (reference sequence). V dropped 1 base and J dropped 4; count of bases not matched to a gene: 9. The CDR3 sequence is 17 residues long. The CDR3: CASSLGASGKSTGELFF. As DNA, the CDR3 is TGTGCCAGCAGCTTAGGGGCTAGCGGCAAGAGCACCGGGGAGCTGTTTTTT.

In its sample, this clonotype was seen many times. The rearrangement joins TRBV12-3 or TRBV12-4 to TRBJ2-1, with D hard to call. The germline V and J ends were trimmed by 3 bases and 9 bases, with 6 bases remaining between them. This CDR3 is 11 amino acids long. Here the CDR3 reads CASSLQSEQFF. DNA for the CDR3: TGTGCCAGCAGTTTGCAGTCTGAGCAGTTCTTC.

This clonotype was recorded at least ten times. This rearrangement joins TRBV20-1 to TRBJ2-1; D tentatively fits TRBD1 or TRBD2 (6 bases each). Germline CDR1 reads DFQATT; CDR2 reads SNEGSKA (reference sequence). The V and J ends lost 6 bases and 3 bases respectively, with 15 bases between them. This CDR3 is built from 14 residues. Written as DNA, the CDR3 is TGCAGTGCCCGGAGGGGGGAAGACTACAATGAGCAGTTCTTC. This sequence encodes CSARRGEDYNEQFF.

The V call is TRBV7-9, the J call TRBJ2-3; D is possibly TRBD1 (6 bases). This CDR3 has 16 amino acids. V lost 1 base and J lost 4, with 15 bases in between. The V gene's germline CDR1 is SEHNR and CDR2 FQNEAQ (reference sequence). The CDR3 reads CASSLGTAPGPDTQYF. The CDR3 bases are TGTGCCAGCAGCTTAGGGACAGCCCCGGGGCCAGATACGCAGTATTTT.

The genes are TRBV7-2 and TRBJ2-3; unclear D gene. Germline CDR1 SGHTA, CDR2 FQGNSA. V lost 0 bases and J lost 5, with 12 bases in between. This CDR3 comprises 15 residues. The CDR3 spells CASSLALVGKDTQYF. CDR3 nucleotides: TGTGCCAGCAGCTTAGCGCTAGTGGGTAAAGATACGCAGTATTTT.

The genes are TRBV14 and TRBJ1-1, with D unclear. The V and J ends lost 1 base and 0 bases respectively, with 9 bases between them. Germline CDR1 and CDR2: SGHDN and FVKESK. The CDR3 extends over 15 amino acids. Here the CDR3 DNA reads TGTGCCAGCAGCCAAGTGGGTGAAATGAACACTGAAGCTTTCTTT. Its translation: CASSQVGEMNTEAFF. The whole variable domain, filled in from reference TRBV14 and TRBJ1-1, reads EAGVTQFPSHSVIEKGQTVTLRCDPISGHDNLYWYRRVMGKEIKFLLHFVKESKQDESGMPNNRFLAERTGGTYSTLKVQPAELEDSGVYFCASSQVGEMNTEAFFGQGTRLTVV.

This clonotype was found many times. The V call is TRBV11-2, the J call TRBJ2-1; 9 bases are shared with TRBD1. The J segment lost 7 bases and the V segment lost 5 bases, leaving 12 bases of the junction unmatched. Germline V CDR1 and CDR2: SGHAT, FQNNGV. CDR3 length equals 16 residues. The CDR3 DNA sequence: TGTGCCAGCAGCCCCAACCCACAGGGGGCGCAGAATGAGCAGTTCTTC. Protein product: CASSPNPQGAQNEQFF. The full variable domain, completed using reference TRBV11-2 and TRBJ2-1, is EAGVAQSPRYKIIEKRQSVAFWCNPISGHATLYWYQQILGQGPKLLIQFQNNGVVDDSQLPKDRFSAERLKGVDSTLKIQPAKLEDSAVYLCASSPNPQGAQNEQFFGPGTRLTVL.

At least ten counts were recorded for this clonotype. The CDR3 DNA reads TGTGCCAGCAGCTTTAGCAGGGGGTTTGGCACAGATACGCAGTATTTT. It codes for CASSFSRGFGTDTQYF. V is TRBV7-8 and J is TRBJ2-3; 7 bases are shared with TRBD1. The CDR3 is 16 residues long. Germline loops: CDR1 SGHVS, CDR2 FQNEAQ. V shed 3 bases, J shed 1 base, and the junction held 7 bases outside the gene matches.